This T cell receptor (beta chain) derives from a study of blood T cell repertoires in COVID-19. V was trimmed by 6 bases and J by 7 bases, leaving 12 bases between them. CDR3 length equals 13 residues. From germline, CDR1 is MDHEN and CDR2 SYDVKM. Original processing notes: Nucleated cell number was recorded as an estimate derived from reference gene primer amplification. Sequencing used immunoSEQ multiplex PCR; TCRdb keeps in-frame clones, though not all of them. V, J and clone size derive from that table, while D and trimming were established from the DNA sequence. The table includes some 220,000 clones, 75% to 90% detected once.

Sequencing was carried out using PBMCs or T cells enriched from blood (not recorded which). The clonotype originates from a woman aged 18-30 years in a cohort exposed to, infected with or recovered from COVID-19 (not recorded which). V usage is TRBV28 and J usage is TRBJ2-2, with D perhaps matching TRBD2 (6 bases). This chain's CDR3 is CASSGGLDGELFF. The CDR3 nucleotides read TGTGCCAGCAGCGGAGGGCTTGACGGGGAGCTGTTTTTT.